These 20 T cell receptor beta chains originate from one sample sequenced in a study of cytomegalovirus exposure and HLA in healthy donors. Primers included in the PCR were 60 Vbeta and 13 Jbeta primers. The protocol was immunoSEQ multiplex PCR, while the TCRdb copy is restricted to in-frame clones and leaves out a portion. The sample has about 210,000 clones, around 80% seen once. The sequencing input was PBMCs. All receptors come from a man in his forties or fifties in good health and CMV-seropositive.

The genes are TRBV15 and TRBJ1-4, with 10 bases identical to TRBD1. CDR3 length: 15 residues. Losses at the gene ends were 1 base for V and 6 bases for J; bases not matched to a gene: 2. Per germline, CDR1 LNHNV and CDR2 YYDKDF (reference sequence). The CDR3 sequence is CATSRAGTGDEKLFF. The CDR3 bases are TGTGCCACCAGCAGAGCCGGGACAGGGGATGAAAAACTGTTTTTT. The variable domain in full, completed from reference TRBV15 and TRBJ1-4, reads DAMVIQNPRYQVTQFGKPVTLSCSQTLNHNVMYWYQQKSSQAPKLLFHYYDKDFNNEADTPDNFQSRRPNTSFCFLDIRSPGLGDTAMYLCATSRAGTGDEKLFFGSGTQLSVL.

V and J are TRBV27 and TRBJ2-2, with D perhaps TRBD1 (6 bases). Germline V gene sequence: CDR1 MNHEY, CDR2 SMNVEV (reference sequence). The CDR3 loop spans 13 amino acids. V gave up 3 bases and J gave up 6 bases, with 8 bases separating them. CDR3 DNA: TGTGCCAGCAGTTTCTCAGGGGCCGGGGAGCTGTTTTTT. Residues: CASSFSGAGELFF.

The chain links TRBV5-3 to TRBJ1-2; D is unclear. TRBV5-3 counts as an open reading frame of uncertain function. This CDR3 comprises 11 residues. The V end lost 0 bases, the J end lost 8 bases, and 5 bases lay between the germline ends. The CDR3: CARSLALGYTF. CDR3 DNA: TGTGCCAGAAGCTTGGCCCTCGGCTACACCTTC.

The chain combines TRBV5-4 with TRBJ2-3; 7 bases match TRBD2. The length of the CDR3 is 16 residues. Germline CDR1 and CDR2: SGHNT and YYREEE (reference sequence). With 0 bases clipped from V and 5 bases from J, the junction kept 9 bases outside the gene matches. CDR3 coding DNA: TGTGCCAGCAGCTTGGGGGGGGGAGGATGGGAAGATACGCAGTATTTT. This gives the protein CASSLGGGGWEDTQYF.

The chain uses TRBV30 and TRBJ1-5; 7 nucleotides match TRBD1. Germline values: CDR1 GTSNPN, CDR2 SVGIG (reference sequence). This CDR3 contains 16 residues. V was clipped by 0 bases and J by 6 bases; unmatched bases: 11. CDR3 bases: TGTGCCTGGAGTGTAGCCGGGGCAGGGGGTACTCAGCCCCAGCATTTT. Amino acids: CAWSVAGAGGTQPQHF.

This chain links TRBV28 with TRBJ2-7, with 10 positions matching TRBD2. The length of the CDR3 is 14 residues. V lost 5 bases, J lost 1 base, and 2 bases stayed unmatched. Germline V gene sequence: CDR1 MDHEN, CDR2 SYDVKM. The CDR3: CASSRTSGSYEQYF. The CDR3 nucleotides read TGTGCCAGCAGTCGGACTAGCGGATCCTACGAGCAGTACTTC.

The rearrangement links TRBV28 to TRBJ2-7; 13 nucleotides line up with TRBD2. Germline V gives CDR1 MDHEN, CDR2 SYDVKM. This CDR3 is built from 16 residues. After removal of 5 bases from V and 3 bases from J, the junction contained 7 bases not matched to a gene. CDR3 sequence reads: CASSPSGLAGFYEQYF. DNA for the CDR3: TGTGCCAGCAGTCCCTCGGGACTAGCGGGATTCTACGAGCAGTACTTC.

The genes are TRBV4-2 and TRBJ1-1, with a possible D match to TRBD1 (6 bases). V was clipped by 1 base and J by 11 bases, with 14 bases between them. Germline CDR1 LGHNA, CDR2 YNFKEQ. CDR3 length: 13 residues. CDR3 protein: CASSQGYRAGAFF. CDR3 bases: TGTGCCAGCAGCCAAGGTTACAGGGCCGGGGCTTTCTTT.

This sequence joins TRBV5-4 and TRBJ2-1, with D possibly being TRBD1 (5 bases). Germline values: CDR1 SGHNT, CDR2 YYREEE (reference sequence). This CDR3 region has 15 residues. V shed 4 bases and J shed 0 bases, with 11 bases lying between them. The CDR3 here is CASSQTVNSYNEQFF. The CDR3 nucleotides are TGTGCCAGCAGCCAGACAGTGAACTCCTACAATGAGCAGTTCTTC.

This sequence joins TRBV6-6 and TRBJ1-2; D uncertain. This CDR3 is built from 13 residues. Trimming cost V 2 bases and J 4 bases, with 8 bases left between them. The germline V gene encodes CDR1 MNHNY and CDR2 SVGAGI (reference sequence). The CDR3 here is CASSYGGSYGYTF. The CDR3 bases are TGTGCCAGCAGTTACGGAGGGAGCTATGGCTACACCTTC.

The chain is built from TRBV5-1 and TRBJ2-7; D is uncertain. The CDR3 totals 13 residues. The V gene's germline CDR1 is SGHRS and CDR2 YFSETQ. Trimming removed 2 bases at V and 5 bases at J, with 11 bases between. The CDR3 DNA reads TGCGCCAGCAGCTTTCAACAGAAGAACGAGCAGTACTTC. Translated, it gives CASSFQQKNEQYF.

In this sample, this clone turned up a few times. V gene TRBV29-1 combines with J gene TRBJ2-1, with 9 bases aligning to TRBD2. Germline V lookup: CDR1 SQVTM, CDR2 ANQGSEA. J lost 5 bases, V lost 4 bases, and 6 bases had no gene match. The CDR3 consists of 14 residues. This chain's CDR3 is CSVVTSGFNNEQFF. CDR3 in DNA: TGCAGCGTTGTAACTAGCGGGTTTAACAATGAGCAGTTCTTC.

As to this clone: A junction end diverges from the germline sequence, so it may reflect a read error. The chain employs TRBV6-5 and TRBJ2-6, with D perhaps matching TRBD1 (5 bases). Germline CDR1 is MNHEY and CDR2 is SVGAGI. This CDR3 spans 15 amino acids. CDR3 DNA: TGTGCCAGCAGTTACTCGTGGTCTGGGGCCAACGGCCTGACTTTC. Its translation is CASSYSWSGANGLTF.

V and J are TRBV5-4 and TRBJ1-3; no firm D call. V was cut by 0 bases and J by 1 base, with 5 bases left in between. The CDR3 is 14 residues long. CDR1 SGHNT and CDR2 YYREEE come from the germline V gene (reference sequence). CDR3 sequence: CASSLGGSGNTIYF. CDR3 sequence (DNA): TGTGCCAGCAGCTTGGGAGGGTCTGGAAACACCATATATTTT.

The chain recombines TRBV4-1 with TRBJ1-5; weak D call: TRBD1 (6 bases). There are 16 residues in the CDR3. V lost 4 bases and J 1 base, leaving 14 bases between the germline ends. Germline CDR1 and CDR2: MGHRA and YSYEKL. CDR3 amino acids: CASSPIQGVSNQPQHF. The CDR3, as DNA: TGCGCCAGCAGCCCAATACAGGGAGTGAGCAATCAGCCCCAGCATTTT.

This chain joins TRBV10-3 and TRBJ1-2, with 9 bases aligning to TRBD1. This CDR3 spans 15 amino acids. The germline CDR1 and CDR2 sequences are ENHRY and SYGVKD. V shed 6 bases, J shed 6 bases, and the junction held 11 bases outside the gene matches. CDR3 in DNA: TGTGCCATCAGCGAGCCGGGACAGGGAGCGGATGGCTACACCTTC. Translation gives CAISEPGQGADGYTF.

The gene calls are TRBV14 and TRBJ1-1; weak D call: TRBD1 (5 bases). CDR3 length equals 16 residues. The germline V gene encodes CDR1 SGHDN and CDR2 FVKESK. Trimming removed 1 base at V and 5 bases at J, with 17 bases between. DNA of the CDR3: TGTGCCAGCAGCCAAGTTGGTCAGGGCCCAAGGACTGAAGCTTTCTTT. Protein: CASSQVGQGPRTEAFF.

Remarks on this clone: This same CDR3 is encoded by further DNA sequences in the sample. The rearrangement links TRBV2 to TRBJ2-1, with TRBD2 matching 12 bases. The junction had 4 bases not matched to a gene; V was cut back by 4 bases and J by 6 bases. The CDR3 is made up of 15 amino acids. Germline CDR1 reads SNHLY; CDR2 reads FYNNEI. The CDR3 DNA reads as TGTGCCAGCAGTGGAGGACTAGCGGGGATCAATGAGCAGTTCTTC. Amino acids: CASSGGLAGINEQFF.

The gene calls are TRBV7-8 and TRBJ1-5; TRBD1 aligns across 9 bases. CDR1 and CDR2 (germline): SGHVS, FQNEAQ. CDR3 length equals 16 residues. Germline trimming cut 10 bases from V and 0 bases from J; bases unmatched to any gene: 10. The CDR3 nucleotides read TGTGCCACCCTTCCGGGACAGGGTTATAGCAATCAGCCCCAGCATTTT. Its protein product is CATLPGQGYSNQPQHF.

The genes are TRBV6-1 and TRBJ1-2; 8 positions agree with TRBD1. Looked up from germline, CDR1 is MNHNS and CDR2 is SASEGT. The CDR3 is 14 residues long. J lost 6 bases, V lost 6 bases, and 9 bases had no gene match. The CDR3, as DNA: TGTGCCAGCAGAAGTACAGGGGGTTGGGATGGCTACACCTTC. As protein: CASRSTGGWDGYTF.